The rows below give T cell receptor beta chains drawn from one sample of a study of blood T cells in healthy people across ages. One entry per CDR3 protein, called by TCRdb with MiXCR from the 5' RACE reads. In the table there are fewer than 2 million distinct CDR3 sequences, 39% of which are singletons. The sequencing input was blood. The receptors stem from a human donor in good health. CDR3s include the opening cysteine and the closing phenylalanine or tryptophan. The D gene is left open where the match is weak. The listing skips clone size in some rows; elsewhere it reads once, few, many or a size class.

NA	TRBJ2-1	TRBV7-2	NA	14	CASSLERAMNEQFF	TGTGCCAGCAGCTTAGAGAGGGCCATGAATGAGCAGTTCTTC
NA	TRBJ1-3	TRBV11-2	NA	15	CASSSGLPSGNTIYF	TGTGCCAGCAGCTCTGGACTGCCCTCTGGAAACACCATATATTTT
NA	TRBJ2-6	TRBV7-9	few	13	CANDSSGANVLTF	TGTGCCAACGATAGCTCTGGGGCCAACGTCCTGACTTTC
TRBD1	TRBJ1-2	TRBV20-1	NA	15	CSAVRQGASDYGYTF	TGCAGTGCGGTGAGACAGGGGGCGTCGGACTATGGCTACACCTTC
NA	TRBJ2-7	TRBV5-1	NA	15	CASSSQGPPAYEQYF	TGCGCCAGCAGCTCCCAGGGGCCCCCAGCCTACGAGCAGTACTTC
NA	TRBJ2-2	TRBV9	NA	13	CASSAQVSGELFF	TGTGCCAGCAGCGCACAGGTTTCCGGGGAGCTGTTTTTT
TRBD2	TRBJ2-1	TRBV5-1	NA	14	CASSGRGGNNEQFF	TGCGCCAGCAGCGGGCGGGGGGGAAACAATGAGCAGTTCTTC
NA	TRBJ2-1	TRBV20-1	few	17	CSALGTRLTYSYNEQFF	TGCAGTGCTCTCGGGACTCGCCTAACATACTCCTACAATGAGCAGTTCTTC
TRBD2	TRBJ2-3	TRBV6-5	NA	15	CASKRTSGGTDTQYF	TGTGCCAGCAAGCGGACTAGCGGGGGTACAGATACGCAGTATTTT
NA	TRBJ1-2	TRBV21-1	NA	15	CASSKVWGHIYGYTF	TGTGCCAGCAGCAAAGTTTGGGGGCACATTTATGGCTACACCTTC
TRBD1	TRBJ2-1	TRBV9	NA	12	CTTHRGDDEQFF	TGTACCACCCACAGGGGCGACGATGAGCAGTTCTTC
NA	TRBJ2-6	TRBV28	NA	17	CASSLLHLITGANVLTF	TGTGCCAGCAGTTTATTACATCTTATTACTGGGGCCAACGTCCTGACTTTC
NA	TRBJ2-7	TRBV30	NA	13	CAWSVRPNGEQYF	TGTGCCTGGAGTGTACGACCAAATGGCGAGCAGTACTTC
NA	TRBJ2-2	TRBV12-3/TRBV12-4	few	13	CASTPPHRGELFF	TGTGCCAGCACCCCACCCCACAGAGGGGAGCTGTTTTTT
NA	TRBJ1-2	TRBV4-2	few	14	CASSRGQAGYGYTF	TGTGCCAGCAGCCGAGGGCAAGCCGGGTATGGCTACACCTTC
TRBD1	TRBJ2-1	TRBV27	NA	15	CASSYRGYPSSEQFF	TGTGCCAGCTCCTACAGGGGGTATCCGTCGAGTGAGCAGTTCTTC
NA	TRBJ2-1	TRBV20-1	NA	14	CSARVSPSLNGQFF	TGCAGTGCTAGAGTTAGTCCATCACTCAATGGGCAGTTCTTC
NA	TRBJ1-1	TRBV4-1	once	15	CASSPGAGPSTEAFF	TGCGCCAGCAGCCCCGGGGCGGGACCTAGCACTGAAGCTTTCTTT
NA	TRBJ2-3	TRBV2	NA	15	CASSPSEVSGGSQYF	TGTGCCAGCAGCCCTAGCGAGGTGAGCGGAGGGTCGCAGTATTTT
NA	TRBJ1-2	TRBV29-1	many	12	CSVSLRESGYTF	TGCAGCGTATCCCTTAGGGAGAGTGGCTACACCTTC
NA	TRBJ2-5	TRBV5-1	NA	14	CASSETGGLETQYF	TGCGCCAGCAGCGAAACCGGGGGGCTCGAGACCCAGTACTTC
NA	TRBJ2-1	TRBV7-2	NA	14	CASSPPEGPYEQFF	TGTGCCAGCAGCCCGCCTGAAGGGCCCTACGAGCAGTTCTTC
TRBD1	TRBJ1-1	TRBV19	NA	14	CASSDRALGTEAFF	TGTGCCAGTAGCGACAGGGCCTTGGGCACTGAAGCTTTCTTT
NA	TRBJ1-5	TRBV7-8	few	19	CASSLGPGRRAYSNQPQHF	TGTGCCAGCAGCTTAGGGCCGGGACGGAGAGCTTATAGCAATCAGCCCCAGCATTTT